This T cell receptor beta chain derives from a study of T cells after yellow fever vaccination. Study context: Each low-cell-number fraction was prepared by means of SMART-Seq v4 Ultra Low Input.

The study's findings and limits: Post-booster reappearance was seen for most primary-vaccination clones (96% CD4, around 90% CD8). Only a small proportion of the clonotypes turned up in both the CD4 and the CD8 compartments, likely arising from convergent recombination. Weaker, the secondary response had a peak occurring faster, on day 5 versus 15.

CDR1 is MNHEY, CDR2 SMNVEV, per germline (reference sequence). V lost 4 bases, J lost 10 bases, and 5 bases stayed unmatched. The CDR3 loop spans 14 amino acids. TCRdb passed the 5' RACE reads through MiXCR, listing each CDR3 protein once. The sample yields 250,000 to 400,000 distinct CDR3 sequences, roughly 3.9% seen once. In this sample, this clonotype turned up a few times. Its antigen is unknown. The receptor comes from a man in his late teens or twenties who received the YFV17D yellow fever vaccine. The source material was PBMCs, sampled 5 days after the yellow fever booster vaccination. The chain carries TRBV27 and TRBJ1-6, with 9 bases lining up with TRBD1. This chain's CDR3 is CASSSTGGWSPLHF. The DNA for the CDR3 is TGTGCCAGCAGTTCAACAGGGGGCTGGTCACCCCTCCACTTT.